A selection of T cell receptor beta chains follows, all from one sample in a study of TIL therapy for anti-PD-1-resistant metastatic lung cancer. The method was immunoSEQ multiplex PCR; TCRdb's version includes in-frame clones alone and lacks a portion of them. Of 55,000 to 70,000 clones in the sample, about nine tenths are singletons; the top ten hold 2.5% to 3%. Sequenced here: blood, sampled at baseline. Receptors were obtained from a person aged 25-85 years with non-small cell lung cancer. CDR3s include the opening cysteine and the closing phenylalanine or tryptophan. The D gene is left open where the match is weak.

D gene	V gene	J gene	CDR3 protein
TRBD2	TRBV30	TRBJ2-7	CAWSERGLAVYEQYF
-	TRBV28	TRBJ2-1	CASSLLSLNEQFF
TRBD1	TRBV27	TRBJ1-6	CASSLYRGMSPLHF
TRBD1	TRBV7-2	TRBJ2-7	CASGLSTGWYEQYF
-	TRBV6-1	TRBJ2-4	CASSDEALAKNIQYF
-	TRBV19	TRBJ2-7	CASSPAGRYYEQYF
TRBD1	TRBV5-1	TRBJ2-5	CASSYDIRDRGLQETQYF
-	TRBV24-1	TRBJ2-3	CATSGWDSRSKDTQYF
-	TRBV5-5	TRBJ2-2	CASSAGAGNTGELFF
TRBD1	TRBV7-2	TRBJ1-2	CASSRQGYGYTF
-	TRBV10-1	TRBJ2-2	CASSEKQGTGELFF
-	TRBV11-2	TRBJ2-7	CASSLDLIASSKGEQYF
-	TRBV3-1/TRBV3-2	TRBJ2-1	CASSQDVVVKEQFF
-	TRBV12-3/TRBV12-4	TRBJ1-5	CASSRPNQPQHF
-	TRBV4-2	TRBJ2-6	CASSPTKGVSVLTF
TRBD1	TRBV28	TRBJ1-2	CASSSDPGQGAYNYGYTF
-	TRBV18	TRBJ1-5	CASSPSVNSNQPQHF
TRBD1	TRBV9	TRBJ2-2	CASSVEGVWTGDTGELFF
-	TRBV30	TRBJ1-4	CAWSSPNRPHAGEKLFF
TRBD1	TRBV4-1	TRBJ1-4	CASSQVSTGTGAYDEKLFF
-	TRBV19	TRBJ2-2	CASSMISLNTGELFF
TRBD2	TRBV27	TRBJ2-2	CASAGRGASGPGELFF
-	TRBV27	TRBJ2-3	CATLEGQSTDTQYF
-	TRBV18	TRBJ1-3	CASSTTRGNTIYF
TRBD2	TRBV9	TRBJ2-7	CASSVGGTSGYEQYF
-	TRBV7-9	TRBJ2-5	CASSVMIETQYF
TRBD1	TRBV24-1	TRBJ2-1	CATSAHRDSHNEQFF
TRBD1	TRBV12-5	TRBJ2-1	CASGEGTGVYNEQFF
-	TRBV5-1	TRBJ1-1	CASSQGYTEAFF
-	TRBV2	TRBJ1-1	CASRVGPLTEAFF
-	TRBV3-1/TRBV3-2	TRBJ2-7	CASSQEQGSSYEQYF
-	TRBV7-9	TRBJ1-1	CASSLEGRITEAFF
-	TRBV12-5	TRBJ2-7	CASGTPGRDYEQYF
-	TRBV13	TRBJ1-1	CASSLQGGEAFF
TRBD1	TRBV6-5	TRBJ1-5	CASSRQGAGNQPQHF
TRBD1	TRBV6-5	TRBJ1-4	CASSLSGGRLFF
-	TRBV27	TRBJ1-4	CASGSRGGNEKLFF
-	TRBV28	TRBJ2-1	CASSGSEQFF
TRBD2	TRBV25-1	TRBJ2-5	CASSTLGRDAGAQYF
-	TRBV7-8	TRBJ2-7	CASSLAMLDGEQYF
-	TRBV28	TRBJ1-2	CASSPGQDYGYTF
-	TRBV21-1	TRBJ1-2	CASSPLGREGEGDGYTF
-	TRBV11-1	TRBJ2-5	CASSSSEVETQYF
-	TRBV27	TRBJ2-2	CASSFGTITGELFF
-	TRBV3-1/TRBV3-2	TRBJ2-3	CASSQGEGGSQYF
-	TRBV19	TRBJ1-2	CASSMPANRGYTF
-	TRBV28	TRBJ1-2	CASSPAPGHNYGYTF
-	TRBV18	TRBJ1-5	CASSRLSGDVQPQHF
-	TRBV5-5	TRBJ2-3	CASSLGGSTDTQYF
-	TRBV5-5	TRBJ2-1	CASSLGRSSYNEQFF
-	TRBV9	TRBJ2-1	CASSVGVGASDEQFF
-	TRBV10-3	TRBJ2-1	CATHQRVDNEQFF
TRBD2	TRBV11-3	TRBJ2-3	CASSLGPSGGAWTDTQYF
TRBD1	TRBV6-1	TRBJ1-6	CASSDRGQADNSPLHF
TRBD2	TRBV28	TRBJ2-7	CASSVYSGSSYEQYF
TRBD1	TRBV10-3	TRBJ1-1	CAISLDRTEAFF
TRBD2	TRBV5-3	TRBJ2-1	CARSPFGLAGGHPIYNEQFF
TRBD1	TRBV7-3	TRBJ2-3	CASSGQGRDTQYF
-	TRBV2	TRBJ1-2	CASSVGEGDGYTF